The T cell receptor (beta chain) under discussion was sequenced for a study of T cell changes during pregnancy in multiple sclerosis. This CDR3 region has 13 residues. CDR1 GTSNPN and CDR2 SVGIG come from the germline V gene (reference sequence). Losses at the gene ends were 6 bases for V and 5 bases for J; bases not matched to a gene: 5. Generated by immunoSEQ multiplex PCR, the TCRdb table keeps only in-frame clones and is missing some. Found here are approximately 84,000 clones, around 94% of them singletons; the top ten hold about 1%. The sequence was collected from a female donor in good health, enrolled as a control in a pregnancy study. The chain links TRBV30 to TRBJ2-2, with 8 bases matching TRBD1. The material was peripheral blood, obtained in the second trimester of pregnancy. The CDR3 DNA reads TGTGCCTGCCTGACAGGGGTAACCGGGGAGCTGTTTTTT. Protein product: CACLTGVTGELFF.